A selection of T cell receptor beta chains follows, all from one sample in a study of blood T cells in healthy people across ages. TCRdb called the 5' RACE reads again in MiXCR, with one record for every CDR3 protein. The sample has hundreds of thousands of distinct CDR3 sequences; around 54% are singletons. What was sequenced was blood. The receptors shown here come from a man aged 55-75 years in good health. Each CDR3 is given with its conserved first and last residue. The order of the fields is V gene, J gene, clone size, D gene, CDR3 protein, CDR3 DNA. The D gene is left open where the match is weak. The size entry is marked missing in some rows and otherwise reads once, few, many or a size class.

TRBV29-1	TRBJ2-1	few	TRBD2	CSVETSGGYNEQFF	TGCAGCGTTGAGACTAGCGGGGGATACAATGAGCAGTTCTTC
TRBV20-1	TRBJ1-2	NA	NA	CSVGGVGNYGYTF	TGCAGTGTCGGAGGGGTGGGAAACTATGGCTACACCTTC
TRBV6-5	TRBJ1-1	NA	NA	CASSYSIRGRTEAFF	TGTGCCAGCAGTTACTCCATCAGGGGTCGGACTGAAGCTTTCTTT
TRBV4-1	TRBJ2-5	NA	TRBD1	CASSQDRGQGDQETQYF	TGCGCCAGCAGCCAAGATAGGGGACAGGGGGATCAAGAGACCCAGTACTTC
TRBV10-3	TRBJ2-7	few	TRBD1	CAISERQGHEQYF	TGTGCCATCAGTGAGAGACAGGGTCACGAGCAGTACTTC
TRBV25-1	TRBJ1-1	NA	TRBD1	CASSELGHRGRGNTEAFF	TGTGCCAGCAGTGAATTAGGGCACAGGGGGCGGGGGAACACTGAAGCTTTCTTT
TRBV15	TRBJ2-3	NA	TRBD2	CATSRDYQTSGGPTDTQYF	TGTGCCACCAGCAGAGATTATCAGACTAGCGGGGGTCCCACAGATACGCAGTATTTT
TRBV7-9	TRBJ1-6	NA	NA	CASSSWGNSPLHF	TGTGCCAGCAGCTCTTGGGGAAATTCACCCCTCCACTTT
TRBV25-1	TRBJ1-6	NA	NA	CASRTGTLTSPLHF	TGTGCCAGCAGAACAGGGACGCTCACTTCACCCCTCCACTTT
TRBV7-2	TRBJ2-3	NA	NA	CASSPNLGLLSTDTQYF	TGTGCCAGCAGCCCGAACCTGGGACTCCTTAGCACAGATACGCAGTATTTT
TRBV27	TRBJ2-3	few	NA	CASRAGTSTDTQYF	TGTGCCAGCAGAGCCGGGACTAGCACAGATACGCAGTATTTT
TRBV7-2	TRBJ1-1	NA	NA	CASSLFSAGTQAFF	TGTGCCAGCAGCTTATTCTCTGCCGGGACGCAGGCTTTCTTT
TRBV20-1	TRBJ1-1	NA	NA	CSARVPGPMQAFF	TGCAGTGCTAGAGTTCCGGGGCCCATGCAAGCTTTCTTT
TRBV29-1	TRBJ2-3	NA	NA	CSVRGSEDTQYF	TGCAGCGTTCGAGGGTCTGAAGATACGCAGTATTTT
TRBV29-1	TRBJ1-2	NA	TRBD1	CSVEGTGVGGYTF	TGCAGCGTTGAAGGGACAGGGGTCGGAGGCTACACCTTC
TRBV20-1	TRBJ2-1	NA	TRBD2	CSAPSERGGSEQFF	TGCAGTGCACCGTCGGAGCGGGGGGGCAGTGAGCAGTTCTTC
TRBV9	TRBJ2-5	NA	NA	CASSASPQATQYF	TGTGCCAGCAGCGCTAGCCCGCAGGCGACCCAGTACTTC
TRBV29-1	TRBJ2-5	NA	TRBD2	CSVELDGGETQYF	TGCAGCGTTGAACTAGACGGGGGGGAGACCCAGTACTTC
TRBV12-3/TRBV12-4	TRBJ1-5	NA	TRBD1	CASSLDRGHQPQHF	TGTGCCAGCAGCCTAGACAGGGGGCATCAGCCCCAGCATTTT
TRBV5-1	TRBJ2-5	NA	NA	CASSLGQGPPETQYF	TGCGCCAGCAGCTTGGGGCAGGGCCCTCCGGAGACCCAGTACTTC
TRBV27	TRBJ1-2	NA	NA	CASSSSRNNYGYTF	TGTGCCAGCAGTTCCTCCAGAAATAACTATGGCTACACCTTC
TRBV5-1	TRBJ1-2	NA	NA	CASSLQGDYGYTF	TGTGCCAGCAGCTTGCAGGGTGACTATGGCTACACCTTC
TRBV20-1	TRBJ1-1	NA	NA	CSAISGTEAFF	TGCAGTGCTATTTCGGGGACTGAAGCTTTCTTT
TRBV20-1	TRBJ2-4	NA	NA	CSARDARGNIQYF	TGCAGTGCCCGAGACGCCCGTGGGAACATTCAGTACTTC
TRBV2	TRBJ2-2	NA	NA	CASSIWQGYTGELFF	TGTGCCAGCAGTATCTGGCAGGGGTACACCGGGGAGCTGTTTTTT
TRBV29-1	TRBJ2-5	few	TRBD2	CSVVRAGQETQYF	TGCAGCGTTGTGAGAGCGGGACAAGAGACCCAGTACTTC
TRBV11-1	TRBJ2-1	NA	TRBD2	CASSLVPGGRASGAFSYNEQFF	TGTGCCAGCAGCTTAGTCCCAGGGGGGAGGGCTAGCGGGGCCTTCTCCTACAATGAGCAGTTCTTC
TRBV2	TRBJ2-7	NA	TRBD1	CASSQGAGYEQYF	TGTGCCAGCAGTCAGGGGGCGGGCTACGAGCAGTACTTC
TRBV29-1	TRBJ2-7	NA	NA	CSVEDPPGSYEQYF	TGCAGCGTTGAAGATCCCCCAGGATCCTACGAGCAGTACTTC
TRBV20-1	TRBJ2-3	NA	TRBD2	CSVQPSGGAVDTQYF	TGCAGTGTCCAGCCCAGCGGGGGGGCCGTAGATACGCAGTATTTT
TRBV25-1	TRBJ2-5	few	TRBD1	CASSDDREGGETQYF	TGTGCCAGCAGTGACGACAGGGAAGGAGGAGAGACCCAGTACTTC
TRBV20-1	TRBJ2-5	NA	TRBD1	CSAWDREIRETQYF	TGCAGTGCTTGGGACAGGGAGATCCGAGAGACCCAGTACTTC
TRBV20-1	TRBJ2-7	few	TRBD2	CSARAGTSGTYEQYF	TGCAGTGCTAGAGCAGGGACTAGCGGAACCTACGAGCAGTACTTC
TRBV7-9	TRBJ1-1	NA	NA	CATQPLENAEAFF	TGTGCCACCCAACCCCTGGAGAACGCTGAAGCTTTCTTT
TRBV6-6	TRBJ2-7	few	TRBD1	CASSQGQGEQYF	TGTGCCAGCAGTCAGGGACAGGGCGAGCAGTACTTC
TRBV11-2	TRBJ2-5	NA	NA	CASSRPGGETQYF	TGTGCCAGCAGCCGCCCGGGGGGCGAGACCCAGTACTTC
TRBV6-1	TRBJ2-1	NA	NA	CASWGDRKQFF	TGTGCCAGCTGGGGAGACCGAAAGCAGTTCTTC
TRBV12-5	TRBJ2-5	NA	NA	CASLLDQETQYF	TGTGCTAGTCTATTGGATCAAGAGACCCAGTACTTC
TRBV5-5	TRBJ2-7	NA	TRBD1	CASSLTGTGLSYEQYF	TGTGCCAGCAGCTTGACAGGGACAGGGCTTTCCTACGAGCAGTACTTC
TRBV12-3/TRBV12-4	TRBJ1-2	NA	NA	CASSFGPRDYGYTF	TGTGCCAGCAGTTTCGGGCCAAGGGACTATGGCTACACCTTC
TRBV7-6	TRBJ2-3	NA	NA	CASSLAPTGQRDTQYF	TGTGCCAGCAGCTTAGCGCCAACGGGGCAGAGAGATACGCAGTATTTT
TRBV3-1	TRBJ2-3	once	TRBD2	CASSVRTSLTDTQYF	TGTGCCAGCAGCGTTCGGACTAGCCTCACAGATACGCAGTATTTT
TRBV5-1	TRBJ2-4	few	NA	CASSSYMEVGNIQYF	TGCGCCAGCAGCTCCTACATGGAGGTGGGAAACATTCAGTACTTC
TRBV20-1	TRBJ1-1	NA	NA	CSAERAGLDTEAFF	TGCAGTGCGGAGAGAGCAGGATTGGACACTGAAGCTTTCTTT
TRBV29-1	TRBJ1-2	NA	TRBD1	CSVPGTGTANYGYTF	TGCAGCGTTCCGGGAACTGGGACAGCTAACTATGGCTACACCTTC
TRBV12-5	TRBJ2-7	few	TRBD1	CASGLYSGTGFDEQYF	TGTGCTAGTGGTTTGTACTCCGGGACAGGGTTCGACGAGCAGTACTTC
TRBV28	TRBJ2-5	NA	NA	CASSHAWSSQETQYF	TGTGCCAGCAGTCACGCCTGGAGTAGTCAAGAGACCCAGTACTTC
TRBV5-1	TRBJ2-1	NA	NA	CASSKEGGEAYNEQFF	TGCGCCAGCAGCAAGGAGGGGGGTGAGGCTTACAATGAGCAGTTCTTC
TRBV7-6	TRBJ2-1	few	NA	CASRPSLQSSYNEQFF	TGTGCCAGCAGACCTAGCCTCCAGAGCTCCTACAATGAGCAGTTCTTC
TRBV7-2	TRBJ1-2	NA	TRBD1	CASSARGQSSCGYTF	TGTGCCAGCAGCGCAAGGGGACAGTCATCCTGTGGCTACACCTTC
TRBV20-1	TRBJ2-7	NA	NA	CSARPGGPYEQYF	TGCAGTGCTAGACCGGGGGGCCCCTACGAGCAGTACTTC
TRBV2	TRBJ2-1	NA	NA	CASTLAYNEQFF	TGTGCCAGCACCCTAGCATACAATGAGCAGTTCTTC
TRBV27	TRBJ2-6	once	TRBD2	CASSWGGTEANVLTF	TGTGCCAGCAGTTGGGGGGGGACTGAGGCCAACGTCCTGACTTTC
TRBV20-1	TRBJ1-2	NA	TRBD1	CSARGQTPSYGYTF	TGCAGTGCTAGGGGACAGACCCCTTCGTATGGCTACACCTTC
TRBV20-1	TRBJ2-1	NA	NA	CSARGTSSGANEQFF	TGCAGTGCTAGAGGGACCTCATCGGGGGCCAATGAGCAGTTCTTC
TRBV20-1	TRBJ2-7	few	NA	CSASAGNEQYF	TGCAGTGCTAGCGCCGGGAACGAGCAGTACTTC
TRBV5-1	TRBJ2-7	NA	NA	CASSLPEPEQYF	TGCGCCAGCAGCTTGCCTGAACCCGAGCAGTACTTC
TRBV2	TRBJ2-4	NA	NA	CASSGTGSENIQYF	TGTGCCAGCAGTGGAACGGGGTCCGAAAACATTCAGTACTTC
TRBV20-1	TRBJ2-1	NA	TRBD2	CSAGRLAGGGEQFF	TGCAGTGCCGGACGTCTAGCGGGGGGCGGTGAGCAGTTCTTC